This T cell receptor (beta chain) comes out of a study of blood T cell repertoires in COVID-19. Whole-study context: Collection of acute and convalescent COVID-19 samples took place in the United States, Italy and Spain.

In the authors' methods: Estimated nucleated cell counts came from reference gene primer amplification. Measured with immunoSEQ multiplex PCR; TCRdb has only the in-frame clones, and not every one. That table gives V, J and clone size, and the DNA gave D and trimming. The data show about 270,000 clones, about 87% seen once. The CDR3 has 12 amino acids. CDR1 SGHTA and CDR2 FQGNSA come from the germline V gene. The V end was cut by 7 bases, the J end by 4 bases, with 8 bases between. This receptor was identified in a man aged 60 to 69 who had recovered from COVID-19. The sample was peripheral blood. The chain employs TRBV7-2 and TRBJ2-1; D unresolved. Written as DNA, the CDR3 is TGTGCCAGCATCGAACAGTACAATGAGCAGTTCTTC. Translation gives CASIEQYNEQFF.